These T cell receptor beta chains were read from a single sample in a study of siplizumab effects on memory and regulatory T cells. Data came from immunoSEQ multiplex PCR; TCRdb stores just in-frame clones and leaves some out. This sample has around 100,000 clones, with around 92% found just once. The sequenced sample was Tregs sorted from blood. All receptors come from a human donor in good health. The CDR3 runs from the conserved cysteine through the conserved F or W. The size of a clone is reported for some rows only, either as once, few or many, or as a class for expanded clones.

cdr3_aa: CASSQVPLTVNRAGANVLTF; v_call: TRBV4-2; clone_size: -; j_call: TRBJ2-6
cdr3_aa: CASSEVGLTSTDTQYF; v_call: TRBV10-1; clone_size: -; j_call: TRBJ2-3
cdr3_aa: CATSREESNQPQHF; v_call: TRBV15; clone_size: -; j_call: TRBJ1-5
cdr3_aa: CASSIPERAPPSSYEQYF; v_call: TRBV28; clone_size: -; j_call: TRBJ2-7
cdr3_aa: CASSLFLGTEAFF; v_call: TRBV27; clone_size: -; j_call: TRBJ1-1
cdr3_aa: CASSLARLAGVNEQFF; v_call: TRBV5-1; clone_size: -; j_call: TRBJ2-1
cdr3_aa: CATHKGNWAGELFF; v_call: TRBV27; clone_size: -; j_call: TRBJ2-2
cdr3_aa: CASSYHRDSNEQFF; v_call: TRBV6-6; clone_size: few; j_call: TRBJ2-1
cdr3_aa: CASVRIAYEQYF; v_call: TRBV2; clone_size: -; j_call: TRBJ2-7
cdr3_aa: CASSQSRGGFQYF; v_call: TRBV14; clone_size: -; j_call: TRBJ2-7
cdr3_aa: CASSPRTSAISYEQYF; v_call: TRBV19; clone_size: -; j_call: TRBJ2-7
cdr3_aa: CASSPGGGATNGYTF; v_call: TRBV28; clone_size: -; j_call: TRBJ1-2
cdr3_aa: CASSSGLAGPYEQYF; v_call: TRBV5-1; clone_size: -; j_call: TRBJ2-7
cdr3_aa: CASTSLLAGGFLVYEQYF; v_call: TRBV28; clone_size: -; j_call: TRBJ2-7
cdr3_aa: CASSLSTGFGEKLFF; v_call: TRBV28; clone_size: -; j_call: TRBJ1-4
cdr3_aa: CASSPPRGTTDTQYF; v_call: TRBV5-1; clone_size: -; j_call: TRBJ2-3
cdr3_aa: CASSDPTFGRRVMTQYF; v_call: TRBV28; clone_size: -; j_call: TRBJ2-3
cdr3_aa: CASSSENGQFQFF; v_call: TRBV5-1; clone_size: -; j_call: TRBJ2-1
cdr3_aa: CASVEVDTQYF; v_call: TRBV2; clone_size: -; j_call: TRBJ2-3
cdr3_aa: CASGPLVGRGSPHF; v_call: TRBV19; clone_size: -; j_call: TRBJ2-5
cdr3_aa: CASSLGLTSGSYNEQFF; v_call: TRBV7-6; clone_size: -; j_call: TRBJ2-1
cdr3_aa: CASSAGHSVIVETQYF; v_call: TRBV7-9; clone_size: -; j_call: TRBJ2-5
cdr3_aa: CASSRLSFPNEQFF; v_call: TRBV11-3; clone_size: -; j_call: TRBJ2-1